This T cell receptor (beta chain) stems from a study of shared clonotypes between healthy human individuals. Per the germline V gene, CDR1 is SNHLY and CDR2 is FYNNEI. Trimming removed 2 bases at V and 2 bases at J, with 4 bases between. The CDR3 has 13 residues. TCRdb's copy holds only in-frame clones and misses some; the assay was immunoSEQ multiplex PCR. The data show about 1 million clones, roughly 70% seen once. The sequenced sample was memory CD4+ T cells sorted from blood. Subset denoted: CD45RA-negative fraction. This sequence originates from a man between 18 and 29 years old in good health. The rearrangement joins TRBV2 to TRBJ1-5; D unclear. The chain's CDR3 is CASSEYGNQPQHF. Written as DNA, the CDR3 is TGTGCCAGCAGTGAATACGGCAATCAGCCCCAGCATTTT.